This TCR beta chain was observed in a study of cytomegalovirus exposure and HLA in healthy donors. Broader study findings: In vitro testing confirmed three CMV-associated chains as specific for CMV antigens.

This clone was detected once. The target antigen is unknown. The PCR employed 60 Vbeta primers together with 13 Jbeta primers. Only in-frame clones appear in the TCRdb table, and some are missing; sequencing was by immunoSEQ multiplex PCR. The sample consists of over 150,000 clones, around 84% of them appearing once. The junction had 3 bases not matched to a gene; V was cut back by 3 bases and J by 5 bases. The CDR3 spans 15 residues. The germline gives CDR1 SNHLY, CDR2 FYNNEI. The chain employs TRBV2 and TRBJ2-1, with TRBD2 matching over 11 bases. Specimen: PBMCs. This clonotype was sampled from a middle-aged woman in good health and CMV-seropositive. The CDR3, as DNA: TGTGCCAGCAGTGACTCGACTAGCGGGGACAATGAGCAGTTCTTC. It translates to CASSDSTSGDNEQFF.